This record covers a single T cell receptor (beta chain). These data are taken from a study of blood T cell repertoires in COVID-19. The overall study: The United States, Italy and Spain provided the acute and convalescent COVID-19 samples. The cDNA or gDNA used as material had been derived from T cells, B-cell-depleted T cells, or PBMCs.

Methods used by the authors: Amplification of reference gene primers provided the estimated nucleated cell counts. Data came from immunoSEQ multiplex PCR; TCRdb stores just in-frame clones and leaves some out. That table furnishes V, J and clone size, whereas the DNA furnished D and trimming. The sample contains about 190,000 clones, around four fifths of which appear only once. The CDR3 contains 17 residues. V was clipped by 4 bases and J by 7 bases, with 24 bases between them. The germline V gene has CDR1 SGHKS and CDR2 YYEKEE (reference sequence). The sequenced sample was peripheral blood. This TCR was recovered from a woman aged 40 to 49 with acute or convalescent COVID-19. The chain recombines TRBV5-5 with TRBJ1-3, with TRBD1 as a possible D gene (6 bases). CDR3 nucleotides: TGTGCCAGCAGCACCACCACTCGCGGGGGGCAAACCAACACCATATATTTT. As protein: CASSTTTRGGQTNTIYF.